A single sample is the source of the 24 T cell receptor beta chains below, sequenced in a study of shared clonotypes between healthy human individuals. Sequencing used immunoSEQ multiplex PCR; TCRdb keeps in-frame clones, though not all of them. The sample includes under 2,500,000 clones, under 97% of them seen just once. The sample consisted of naive CD4+ T cells sorted from blood. Subset given: CD45RA+ positively selected. These TCRs come from a man between 18 and 29 years old in good health.

The chain couples TRBV5-4 to TRBJ2-1; D is possibly TRBD1 or TRBD2 (5 bases each). CDR1 is SGHNT and CDR2 is YYREEE in the germline V gene (reference sequence). The ends were cut back, 0 bases at V and 2 bases at J, with 9 bases in the middle. This CDR3 is 15 amino acids long. The CDR3 coding sequence is TGTGCCAGCAGCTTGGCCGGGACCCCCTACAATGAGCAGTTCTTC. Encoded protein: CASSLAGTPYNEQFF. Supplemented by reference TRBV5-4 and TRBJ2-1, the full variable domain reads ETGVTQSPTHLIKTRGQQVTLRCSSQSGHNTVSWYQQALGQGPQFIFQYYREEENGRGNFPPRFSGLQFPNYSSELNVNALELDDSALYLCASSLAGTPYNEQFFGPGTRLTVL.

The J gene is TRBJ1-1, the V gene TRBV30; possibly TRBD1 for D (6 bases). V was pared by 4 bases and J by 5 bases, with 11 bases between. The CDR3 covers 12 residues. CDR1 is GTSNPN, CDR2 SVGIG, per germline (reference sequence). Written as DNA, the CDR3 is TGTGCCTGGACCCAGGGGATGACTGAAGCTTTCTTT. Its protein is CAWTQGMTEAFF.

This chain connects TRBV5-5 to TRBJ2-3; TRBD2 agrees at 9 bases. Germline trimming cut 4 bases from V and 5 bases from J; bases unmatched to any gene: 8. Germline V lookup: CDR1 SGHKS, CDR2 YYEKEE (reference sequence). The CDR3 is 15 amino acids. The CDR3 is CASSGSGRSGDTQYF. The CDR3 region has the DNA TGTGCCAGCAGCGGGAGCGGGAGGAGTGGAGATACGCAGTATTTT.

The CDR3 nucleotides read TGTGCCAGTAGTATAGGGGGAGCAGGGCCCTACGAGCAGTACTTC. It encodes CASSIGGAGPYEQYF. V is TRBV19 and J is TRBJ2-7, with D perhaps given as TRBD1 or TRBD2 (5 bases each). Germline V gives CDR1 LNHDA, CDR2 SQIVND (reference sequence). Trimming removed 1 base at V and 2 bases at J, with 12 bases between. CDR3 length: 15 amino acids.

The V and J genes are TRBV2 and TRBJ1-3, with D maybe TRBD1 (5 bases). Trimming cost V 6 bases and J 3 bases, with 12 bases left between them. This CDR3 spans 14 amino acids. Germline V lookup: CDR1 SNHLY, CDR2 FYNNEI. The CDR3 loop is CASRLGASGNTIYF. CDR3 nucleotide sequence: TGTGCCAGCAGGCTCGGGGCAAGTGGAAACACCATATATTTT.

The chain combines TRBV6-1 with TRBJ2-7, with D perhaps TRBD1 (6 bases). Per germline, CDR1 MNHNS and CDR2 SASEGT. Trimming stripped 5 bases from V and 4 bases from J, with 15 bases between. The CDR3 consists of 14 residues. CDR3 DNA sequence: TGTGCCAGCAGTCTAAACAGGGACCCGTACGAGCAGTACTTC. Encoded protein: CASSLNRDPYEQYF.

The chain is built from TRBV4-3 and TRBJ1-2, with 8 bases lining up with TRBD1. The CDR3 extends over 16 amino acids. Germline CDR1 is LGHNA and CDR2 is YSLEER. With V trimmed by 0 bases and J by 4 bases, 7 bases remained unmatched. CDR3: CASSQEAQGAVYGYTF. CDR3 bases: TGCGCCAGCAGCCAAGAGGCGCAGGGGGCGGTCTATGGCTACACCTTC.

CDR3 DNA: TGTGCCAGCAGTTCGACAGGTAACGCCGGGGAGCTGTTTTTT. Its protein is CASSSTGNAGELFF. The chain is built from TRBV28 and TRBJ2-2, with a possible D match to TRBD1 (6 bases). The length of the CDR3 is 14 residues. Deletions cut 4 bases from V and 6 bases from J, with 12 bases between. Germline V gene data show CDR1 as MDHEN and CDR2 as SYDVKM.

About this clone itself: Other DNA sequences within the sample encode an identical CDR3. The rearrangement uses TRBV4-1 and TRBJ2-3; D is ambiguous. The germline V and J ends were trimmed by 0 bases and 0 bases, with 4 bases remaining between them. The CDR3 extends over 14 amino acids. Germline V lookup: CDR1 MGHRA, CDR2 YSYEKL. This CDR3 is CASSQDTSTDTQYF. DNA for the CDR3: TGCGCCAGCAGCCAAGATACTAGCACAGATACGCAGTATTTT.

The chain couples TRBV28 to TRBJ1-1; D is ambiguous. The CDR3 is 13 residues long. With 4 bases removed from V and 1 base from J, the gap between germline ends came to 7 bases. The germline V gene has CDR1 MDHEN and CDR2 SYDVKM. CDR3 DNA sequence: TGTGCCAGCAGTTCGGCAGAGAACACTGAAGCTTTCTTT. Amino acids: CASSSAENTEAFF.

This chain links TRBV6-5 with TRBJ2-5; 8 bases are a match to TRBD1. The CDR3 totals 16 residues. V dropped 0 bases and J dropped 5; count of bases not matched to a gene: 8. Germline CDR1 and CDR2: MNHEY and SVGAGI. CDR3 DNA: TGTGCCAGCAGTTACTCGCAGGGGGCGGTAACTGAGACCCAGTACTTC. The encoded protein is CASSYSQGAVTETQYF.

The rearrangement links TRBV11-3 to TRBJ2-7, with D possibly being TRBD1 (7 bases). The germline V and J ends were trimmed by 1 base and 1 base, with 11 bases remaining between them. CDR3 length equals 15 residues. Germline V gene data show CDR1 as SGHNT and CDR2 as YENEEA. In nucleotides, the CDR3 is TGTGCCAGCAGCTTAGTACAGGGGAGGTCCTACGAGCAGTACTTC. It codes for CASSLVQGRSYEQYF.

The chain carries TRBV7-2 and TRBJ1-2; the D gene is possibly TRBD1 (5 bases). The CDR3 contains 13 residues. Germline CDR1 and CDR2: SGHTA and FQGNSA. Trimming removed 1 base from V and 5 bases from J, with 8 bases in between. CDR3 bases: TGTGCCAGCAGCTTAGTGTCAGGGTATGGCTACACCTTC. Translating it yields CASSLVSGYGYTF.

A remark on this clone: Other DNA sequences in the sample encode the same CDR3. The chain has TRBV5-1 and TRBJ1-3; D remains unclear. V dropped 0 bases and J dropped 2 bases, with 6 bases sitting between them. The CDR3 is made up of 14 amino acids. Germline CDR1 and CDR2: SGHRS and YFSETQ. This CDR3 is CASSLGGAGNTIYF. For the CDR3, the DNA is TGCGCCAGCAGCTTGGGAGGAGCTGGAAACACCATATATTTT.

The V call is TRBV5-4, the J call TRBJ2-5, with 8 bases identical to TRBD2. The CDR3 runs to 16 residues. Germline assignment: CDR1 SGHNT and CDR2 YYREEE (reference sequence). The V segment lost 0 bases and the J segment 4 bases; nucleotides outside the gene matches: 8. The CDR3 DNA sequence: TGTGCCAGCAGCTTGGCAAGGGGGGCGGGAGGAGAGACCCAGTACTTC. Translation gives CASSLARGAGGETQYF.

The sample holds one count of this clone. Other DNA sequences from this sample encode an identical CDR3 as well. The rearrangement joins TRBV5-1 to TRBJ2-2, with 9 bases lining up with TRBD2. CDR1 is SGHRS and CDR2 is YFSETQ in the germline V gene. J was trimmed by 0 bases and V by 2 bases; bases with no gene match: 2. This CDR3 contains 16 residues. The CDR3: CASSLERGANTGELFF. The CDR3 coding sequence is TGCGCCAGCAGCTTAGAGCGGGGGGCGAACACCGGGGAGCTGTTTTTT.

The rearrangement links TRBV7-3 to TRBJ2-2; 7 bases agree with TRBD2. Losses at the gene ends were 4 bases for V and 1 base for J; bases not matched to a gene: 6. The CDR3 is 16 amino acids. Germline V gives CDR1 SGHTA, CDR2 FQGTGA. This chain's CDR3 is CASSSQPGGNTGELFF. DNA for the CDR3: TGTGCCAGCAGCTCACAGCCGGGGGGGAACACCGGGGAGCTGTTTTTT.

The chain links TRBV5-4 to TRBJ2-5; 10 bases match TRBD2. After removal of 4 bases from V and 0 bases from J, the junction contained 6 bases not matched to a gene. The CDR3 extends over 16 amino acids. CDR1 is SGHNT and CDR2 is YYREEE in the germline V gene (reference sequence). Written as DNA, the CDR3 is TGTGCCAGCAGCAAACGGACTAGCGGTTACCAAGAGACCCAGTACTTC. Its protein product is CASSKRTSGYQETQYF.

The gene calls are TRBV6-5 and TRBJ1-1, with D possibly being TRBD1 (6 bases). CDR1 MNHEY and CDR2 SVGAGI come from the germline V gene. Trimming pared 6 bases from V and 6 bases from J, leaving 20 bases between. The CDR3 runs to 15 residues. In nucleotides, the CDR3 is TGTGCCAGCAGGACCGGGACAAAGCATGCGGCTGAAGCTTTCTTT. This codes for CASRTGTKHAAEAFF.

The rearrangement joins TRBV5-4 to TRBJ1-1, with 8 positions matching TRBD1. This CDR3 is built from 13 residues. Germline V CDR1 and CDR2: SGHNT, YYREEE (reference sequence). V shed 4 bases, J shed 4 bases, and the junction held 3 bases outside the gene matches. The DNA of the CDR3 is TGTGCCAGCAGCCGGGACAGGCTCACTGAAGCTTTCTTT. This codes for CASSRDRLTEAFF.

This clone was found a few times. This sequence joins TRBV29-1 and TRBJ1-6; 9 bases agree with TRBD1. Germline values: CDR1 SQVTM, CDR2 ANQGSEA. The CDR3 loop spans 13 amino acids. The V and J ends lost 6 bases and 7 bases, in that order; junction bases with no gene match: 4. Here the CDR3 reads CSVGGQGNSPLHF. In DNA, the CDR3 is TGCAGCGTGGGGGGACAGGGAAATTCACCCCTCCACTTT.

The CDR3 protein is CASSLGRLTYEQYF. In DNA form, the CDR3 reads TGTGCCAGCAGCTTAGGTCGGCTTACTTACGAGCAGTACTTC. The chain joins TRBV7-2 to TRBJ2-7; no firm D call. The CDR3 is made up of 14 amino acids. Germline V lookup: CDR1 SGHTA, CDR2 FQGNSA. V was shortened by 1 base and J by 4 bases, with 11 bases between the two germline ends.

The chain carries TRBV7-9 and TRBJ2-7; 7 positions agree with TRBD1. After removal of 5 bases from V and 5 bases from J, the junction contained 6 bases not matched to a gene. The CDR3 has 13 residues. The germline gives CDR1 SEHNR, CDR2 FQNEAQ (reference sequence). This CDR3 is CASSPSGGNEQYF. Here the CDR3 DNA reads TGTGCCAGCAGCCCCTCAGGGGGTAACGAGCAGTACTTC. Combining the CDR3 with reference TRBV7-9 and TRBJ2-7 gives the whole variable domain DTGVSQNPRHKITKRGQNVTFRCDPISEHNRLYWYRQTLGQGPEFLTYFQNEAQLEKSRLLSDRFSAERPKGSFSTLEIQRTEQGDSAMYLCASSPSGGNEQYFGPGTRLTVT.

This chain links TRBV9 with TRBJ2-7; D tentatively reads TRBD1 or TRBD2 (6 bases each). Trimming stripped 3 bases from V and 4 bases from J, with 11 bases between. Germline CDR1 and CDR2: SGDLS and YYNGEE. CDR3 length equals 13 residues. The DNA of the CDR3 is TGTGCCAGCAGCGATGGGGGGCCTTACGAGCAGTACTTC. It translates to CASSDGGPYEQYF.